This T cell receptor beta chain emerged from a study of blood T cell repertoires in COVID-19. The overall study: From the United States, Italy and Spain came samples of acute and convalescent COVID-19. Sources were T cells, B-cell-depleted T cells, or PBMCs; the material itself was cDNA or gDNA.

The CDR3 extends over 13 amino acids. Germline V gene lookup returns CDR1 LNHDA and CDR2 SQIVND (reference sequence). V dropped 0 bases and J dropped 15; count of bases not matched to a gene: 7. Per the original methods: Estimation of nucleated cell counts relied on the amplification of reference gene primers. Repertoires were generated with immunoSEQ multiplex PCR, while TCRdb's copy carries only in-frame clones and drops some. That table furnishes V, J and clone size, whereas the DNA furnished D and trimming. The sample records more than 150,000 clones, roughly 85% being singletons. Sequenced material: peripheral blood. The sequence was obtained from a woman under 40 with acute or convalescent COVID-19. The chain employs TRBV19 and TRBJ2-1, with 8 bases identical to TRBD2. The CDR3 spells CASSIDTGTSLFF. The CDR3 region has the DNA TGTGCCAGTAGTATAGATACCGGGACTAGTCTGTTCTTC.